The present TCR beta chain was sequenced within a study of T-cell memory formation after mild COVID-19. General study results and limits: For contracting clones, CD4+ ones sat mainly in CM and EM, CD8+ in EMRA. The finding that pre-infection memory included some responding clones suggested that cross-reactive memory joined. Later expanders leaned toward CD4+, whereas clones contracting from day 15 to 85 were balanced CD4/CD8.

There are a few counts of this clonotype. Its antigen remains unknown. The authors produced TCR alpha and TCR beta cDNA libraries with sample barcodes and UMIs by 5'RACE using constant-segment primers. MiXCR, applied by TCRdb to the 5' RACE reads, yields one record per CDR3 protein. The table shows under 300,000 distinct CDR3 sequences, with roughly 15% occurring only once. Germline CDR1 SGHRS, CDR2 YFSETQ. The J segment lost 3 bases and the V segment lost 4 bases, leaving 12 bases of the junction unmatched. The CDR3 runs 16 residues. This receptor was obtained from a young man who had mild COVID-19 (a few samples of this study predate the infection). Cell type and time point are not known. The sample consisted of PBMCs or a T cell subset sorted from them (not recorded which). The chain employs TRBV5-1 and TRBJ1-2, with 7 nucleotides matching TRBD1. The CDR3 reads CASSPSRTQGDYGYTF. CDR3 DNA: TGCGCCAGCAGCCCGTCCAGGACCCAGGGGGACTATGGCTACACCTTC.